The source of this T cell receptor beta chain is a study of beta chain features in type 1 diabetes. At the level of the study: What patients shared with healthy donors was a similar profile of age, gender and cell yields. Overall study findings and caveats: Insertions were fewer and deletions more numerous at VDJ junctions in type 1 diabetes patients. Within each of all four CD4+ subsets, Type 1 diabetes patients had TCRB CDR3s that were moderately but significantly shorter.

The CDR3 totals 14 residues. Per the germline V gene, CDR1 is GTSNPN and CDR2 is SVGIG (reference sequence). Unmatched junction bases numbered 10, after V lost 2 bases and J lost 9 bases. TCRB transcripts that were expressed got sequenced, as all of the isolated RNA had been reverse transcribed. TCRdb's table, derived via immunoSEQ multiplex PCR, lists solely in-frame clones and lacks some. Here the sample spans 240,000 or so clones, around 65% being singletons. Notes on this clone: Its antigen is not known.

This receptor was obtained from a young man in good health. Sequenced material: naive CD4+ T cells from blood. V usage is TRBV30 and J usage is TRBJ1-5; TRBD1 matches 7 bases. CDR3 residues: CAWSTGTDKGPQHF. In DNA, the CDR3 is TGTGCCTGGAGTACCGGGACAGACAAGGGGCCCCAGCATTTT.